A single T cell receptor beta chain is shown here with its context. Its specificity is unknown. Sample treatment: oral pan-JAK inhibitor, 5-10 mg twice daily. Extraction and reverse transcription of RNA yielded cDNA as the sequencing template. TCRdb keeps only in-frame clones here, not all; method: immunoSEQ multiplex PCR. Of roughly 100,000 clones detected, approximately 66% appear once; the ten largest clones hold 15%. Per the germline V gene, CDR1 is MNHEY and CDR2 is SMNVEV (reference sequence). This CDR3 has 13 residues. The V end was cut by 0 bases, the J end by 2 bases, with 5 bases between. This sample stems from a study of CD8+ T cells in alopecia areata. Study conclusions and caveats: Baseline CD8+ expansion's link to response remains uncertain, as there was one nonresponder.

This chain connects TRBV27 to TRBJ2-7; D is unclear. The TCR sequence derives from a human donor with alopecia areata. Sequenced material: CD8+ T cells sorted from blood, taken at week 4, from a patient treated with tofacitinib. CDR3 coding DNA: TGTGCCAGCAGTTTATCGATTACCTACGAGCAGTACTTC. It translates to CASSLSITYEQYF.